A selection of T cell receptor beta chains follows, all from one sample in a study of cytomegalovirus exposure and HLA in healthy donors. Measured with immunoSEQ multiplex PCR; TCRdb has only the in-frame clones, and not every one. Of more than 95,000 clones listed, approximately 80% are singletons. The sequenced sample consisted of PBMCs. The receptors originated from a woman aged 40 to 55 in good health and CMV-seropositive. Both conserved end residues are part of each CDR3. A D gene is named only where the DNA matches it firmly.

J	D	V	CDR3
TRBJ1-1	NA	TRBV6-1	CASSGVGAGSLNTEAFF
TRBJ2-7	NA	TRBV9	CASSVEPGLSYEQYF
TRBJ2-5	TRBD2	TRBV28	CASSSRVAGNQETQYF
TRBJ1-1	NA	TRBV30	CAWRETWTEAFF
TRBJ2-5	TRBD2	TRBV7-2	CASSHKRGGWRETQYF
TRBJ1-2	NA	TRBV29-1	CSVVASGYTF
TRBJ2-7	TRBD2	TRBV2	CASRGLYEQYF
TRBJ1-4	NA	TRBV5-3	CARSAGQLAELFF
TRBJ2-7	NA	TRBV1	CTSGRTSGSSNEQYF
TRBJ1-1	TRBD1	TRBV9	CASSVGTGHGNTEAFF
TRBJ2-5	NA	TRBV25-1	CASSEGARETQYF
TRBJ2-7	NA	TRBV11-2	CASSPLSRTDSYEQYF
TRBJ2-4	TRBD2	TRBV13	CASSLALAGGPVDAAKNIQYF
TRBJ2-7	TRBD2	TRBV5-6	CASSLWLAGFYEQYF
TRBJ1-4	TRBD1	TRBV5-1	CASSHGQGGEKLFF
TRBJ2-5	TRBD1	TRBV5-1	CASSFGTAIQETQYF
TRBJ1-6	TRBD1	TRBV5-1	CASSSSGTGMGSPLHF
TRBJ1-3	NA	TRBV5-1	CASSLRDDKSSGNTIYF
TRBJ2-7	TRBD1	TRBV7-9	CASSLAGRGRNEQYF
TRBJ1-2	NA	TRBV5-4	CASSPDINYGYTF
TRBJ2-7	TRBD1	TRBV27	CASSLSRDRVYEQYF
TRBJ2-7	NA	TRBV6-1	CASSEGIKRASYEQYF
TRBJ1-4	TRBD1	TRBV29-1	CSVGSTGGGEKLFF
TRBJ2-7	TRBD2	TRBV27	CASSPSGRQPYEQYF
TRBJ1-4	NA	TRBV5-1	CASSLVGGNEEKLFF
TRBJ1-2	NA	TRBV2	CASSSQSYGYTF
TRBJ1-3	TRBD1	TRBV4-2	CASSPLTGGGNTIYF
TRBJ1-6	NA	TRBV2	CASSEFAGENSPLHF
TRBJ1-5	NA	TRBV6-1	CASSGEQGPNQPQHF
TRBJ2-7	NA	TRBV6-5	CASSYLPSASYEQYF
TRBJ2-7	NA	TRBV7-6	CASSQSGSNYEQYF
TRBJ2-7	NA	TRBV28	CASATSGNYEQYF
TRBJ2-3	NA	TRBV5-6	CASSQTSAAQYF
TRBJ2-1	NA	TRBV10-1	CASSESRGLRNEQFF
TRBJ1-5	NA	TRBV5-1	CASRRQPNQPQHF
TRBJ2-7	NA	TRBV2	CASKEENYEQYF
TRBJ1-2	NA	TRBV4-2	CASSQDRGGYGYTF
TRBJ1-1	NA	TRBV6-6	CASSYSTAVEAFF
TRBJ2-1	TRBD2	TRBV2	CASRGLAGQKNEQFF
TRBJ2-4	NA	TRBV5-1	CASSLTGLLAKNIQYF
TRBJ1-1	NA	TRBV29-1	CSVVARANTEAFF
TRBJ2-2	NA	TRBV6-5	CASTRGALYTGELFF
TRBJ1-5	TRBD1	TRBV6-1	CASSEADGQGARKLQHF
TRBJ2-2	NA	TRBV4-1	CASSQEARLPTGELFF
TRBJ2-7	TRBD2	TRBV19	CASSGGLLAGYEQYF
TRBJ1-5	NA	TRBV27	CASSLRAGGNQPQHF